The 22 T cell receptor beta chains below were found in one sample sequenced in a study of blood T cell repertoires in COVID-19. Assay used: immunoSEQ multiplex PCR; TCRdb lists only in-frame clones, some missing. The sample has 200,000 to 300,000 clones, roughly 90% seen once; the top ten hold 1.5% to 2%. The sample was peripheral blood. The receptor set was obtained from a man aged 25-45 years with active or convalescent COVID-19.

The gene calls are TRBV7-8 and TRBJ1-1, with D uncertain. V was pared by 0 bases and J by 6 bases, with 11 bases between. CDR1 is SGHVS and CDR2 is FQNEAQ in the germline V gene. This CDR3 has 14 residues. The CDR3 is CASSLALDAAEAFF. As DNA, the CDR3 is TGTGCCAGCAGCTTAGCTCTAGATGCAGCTGAAGCTTTCTTT.

This clone has only a few counts. Mismatch with germline at one junction end may stem from a read error. The rearrangement joins TRBV2 to TRBJ1-2; 10 bases are shared with TRBD1. The CDR3 is made up of 12 amino acids. CDR1 is SNHLY, CDR2 FYNNEI, per germline. For the CDR3, the DNA is TGTGCCAGCAGGGGACAGGGGACGCTCGACCGCTTC. Protein sequence: CASRGQGTLDRF.

The chain links TRBV9 to TRBJ1-1; D perhaps matches TRBD1 (5 bases). Germline CDR1 reads SGDLS; CDR2 reads YYNGEE. V shed 0 bases and J shed 4 bases, with 10 bases lying between them. This CDR3 is built from 14 residues. CDR3 protein: CASSVEGLSTEAFF. The DNA for the CDR3 is TGTGCCAGCAGCGTAGAGGGGCTTAGCACTGAAGCTTTCTTT.

The genes are TRBV10-2 and TRBJ1-5, with unresolved D. The CDR3 contains 16 residues. Trimming removed 3 bases at V and 2 bases at J, with 14 bases between. Per germline, CDR1 WSHSY and CDR2 SAAADI. CDR3 in amino acids: CASSDLLAMGNQPQHF. DNA of the CDR3: TGCGCCAGCAGTGACTTATTAGCGATGGGCAATCAGCCCCAGCATTTT.

The chain couples TRBV5-1 to TRBJ1-1, with TRBD1 as a possible D gene (5 bases). CDR3 length: 15 residues. CDR1 SGHRS and CDR2 YFSETQ come from the germline V gene. Trimming took 1 base from V and 5 from J, leaving 15 bases between them. CDR3 residues: CASSLIAGMITEAFF. The CDR3 nucleotides read TGCGCCAGCAGCTTGATCGCAGGGATGATAACTGAAGCTTTCTTT.

This sequence joins TRBV7-3 and TRBJ1-1; D ambiguous. The CDR3 is made up of 13 amino acids. The germline V gene has CDR1 SGHTA and CDR2 FQGTGA. V lost 1 base and J 5 bases, leaving 8 bases between the germline ends. The CDR3 region has the DNA TGTGCCAGCAGCTTAAGTTGGAGTACTGAAGCTTTCTTT. Residues: CASSLSWSTEAFF.

The chain links TRBV13 to TRBJ2-5, with 10 positions matching TRBD2. Germline CDR1 reads PRHDT; CDR2 reads FYEKMQ (reference sequence). The CDR3 contains 16 residues. With V trimmed by 5 bases and J by 5 bases, 11 bases remained unmatched. The CDR3 here is CASSPQTSGFLETQYF. In DNA form, the CDR3 reads TGTGCCAGCAGCCCGCAGACTAGCGGGTTTCTGGAGACCCAGTACTTC.

The CDR3 sequence is CASSLRQQNTIYF. The DNA of the CDR3 is TGTGCCAGTAGTCTGAGACAGCAGAACACCATATATTTT. The genes are TRBV19 and TRBJ1-3, with D possibly matching TRBD1 (5 bases). Germline CDR1 and CDR2: LNHDA and SQIVND (reference sequence). V was pared by 5 bases and J by 7 bases, with 12 bases between. The CDR3 loop spans 13 amino acids. Variable domain in full (rest from reference TRBV19 and TRBJ1-3): DGGITQSPKYLFRKEGQNVTLSCEQNLNHDAMYWYRQDPGQGLRLIYYSQIVNDFQKGDIAEGYSVSREKKESFPLTVTSAQKNPTAFYLCASSLRQQNTIYFGEGSWLTVV.

This clone came up once. The gene calls are TRBV4-1 and TRBJ2-1; D may be TRBD1 (6 bases). This CDR3 region has 15 residues. Germline V gives CDR1 MGHRA, CDR2 YSYEKL. The V end was cut by 2 bases, the J end by 7 bases, with 15 bases between. The CDR3 nucleotides are TGCGCCAGCAGCCAAACCGGACAGAGAGGGAATGAGCAGTTCTTC. Its protein is CASSQTGQRGNEQFF.

V usage is TRBV5-6 and J usage is TRBJ2-1, with D possibly matching TRBD2 (6 bases). Germline values: CDR1 SGHDT, CDR2 YYEEEE. Trimming left V 4 bases short and J 5 bases short, with 16 bases between. This CDR3 region has 15 residues. In DNA form, the CDR3 reads TGTGCCAGCAGCCCAGTAAGACTAGGTGACAATGAGCAGTTCTTC. This codes for CASSPVRLGDNEQFF. The whole variable domain, remainder taken from reference TRBV5-6 and TRBJ2-1, is DAGVTQSPTHLIKTRGQQVTLRCSPKSGHDTVSWYQQALGQGPQFIFQYYEEEERQRGNFPDRFSGHQFPNYSSELNVNALLLGDSALYLCASSPVRLGDNEQFFGPGTRLTVL.

This clone was observed a single time. V and J are TRBV25-1 and TRBJ1-2, with 9 bases aligning to TRBD1. Germline loops: CDR1 MGHDK, CDR2 SYGVNS. This CDR3 has 14 amino acids. V lost 9 bases, J lost 4 bases, and 9 bases stayed unmatched. CDR3 nucleotide sequence: TGTGCCAGTCAGACTCCGGGACAGGGCTATGGCTACACCTTC. The encoded protein is CASQTPGQGYGYTF.

V is TRBV4-2 and J is TRBJ1-4; 9 nucleotides agree with TRBD1. Germline values: CDR1 LGHNA, CDR2 YNFKEQ. CDR3 size: 17 residues. J was trimmed by 2 bases and V by 4 bases; bases with no gene match: 8. This CDR3 is CASSPRDRAATNEKLFF. The DNA for the CDR3 is TGTGCCAGCAGCCCGAGGGACAGGGCCGCTACTAATGAAAAACTGTTTTTT.

CDR3 loop: CSARLLGSYYGYTF. CDR3 DNA: TGCAGCGCCCGTTTGTTGGGGAGTTACTATGGCTACACCTTC. The V and J genes are TRBV29-1 and TRBJ1-2; D unclear. CDR1 and CDR2 from the germline V gene are SQVTM and ANQGSEA. The CDR3 runs 14 residues. V dropped 7 bases and J dropped 3 bases, with 18 bases sitting between them.

As for this clone: The identical CDR3 is also encoded by other nucleotide sequences in the sample. The J gene is TRBJ2-7, the V gene TRBV2; TRBD1 agrees at 10 bases. The junction had 3 bases not matched to a gene; V was cut back by 4 bases and J by 3 bases. CDR1 SNHLY and CDR2 FYNNEI come from the germline V gene. The CDR3 extends over 14 amino acids. The CDR3 coding sequence is TGTGCCAGCAGTGGACAGGGGGCAGGCTACGAGCAGTACTTC. Translated: CASSGQGAGYEQYF.

CDR3 amino acids: CASSDNSGTSGGSSYEQYF. The CDR3 coding sequence is TGTGCCAGCAGCGACAACTCCGGGACTAGCGGGGGATCTTCCTACGAGCAGTACTTC. The chain combines TRBV13 with TRBJ2-7; 14 nucleotides agree with TRBD2. The germline CDR1 and CDR2 sequences are PRHDT and FYEKMQ (reference sequence). The CDR3 is made up of 19 amino acids. Unmatched junction bases numbered 13, after V lost 5 bases and J lost 1 base.

The rearrangement links TRBV2 to TRBJ1-5; D is undetermined. Deletions cut 1 base from V and 6 bases from J, with 7 bases between. There are 13 residues in the CDR3. CDR1 is SNHLY and CDR2 is FYNNEI in the germline V gene. Here the CDR3 reads CASSEGYGQPQHF. CDR3 DNA: TGTGCCAGCAGTGAAGGGTACGGTCAGCCCCAGCATTTT. The whole variable domain, remainder taken from reference TRBV2 and TRBJ1-5, is EPEVTQTPSHQVTQMGQEVILRCVPISNHLYFYWYRQILGQKVEFLVSFYNNEISEKSEIFDDQFSVERPDGSNFTLKIRSTKLEDSAMYFCASSEGYGQPQHFGDGTRLSIL.

The CDR3 protein is CASPQSAARNTGELFF. The CDR3 DNA is TGTGCCAGCCCCCAAAGTGCGGCGCGGAACACCGGGGAGCTGTTTTTT. This chain joins TRBV7-2 and TRBJ2-2; D call uncertain. This CDR3 has 16 residues. CDR1 and CDR2 (germline): SGHTA, FQGNSA. Trimming cost V 8 bases and J 1 base, with 17 bases left between them.

The J gene is TRBJ1-2, the V gene TRBV29-1; 7 nucleotides align to TRBD1. The germline V gene has CDR1 SQVTM and CDR2 ANQGSEA. V dropped 0 bases and J dropped 6; count of bases not matched to a gene: 16. The CDR3 length is 17 residues. The CDR3 sequence: CSVEDQPGGRMVDGYTF. Here the CDR3 DNA reads TGCAGCGTTGAAGATCAGCCAGGGGGGAGAATGGTGGATGGCTACACCTTC.

This clone was recorded only once. This chain connects TRBV6-5 to TRBJ1-2; no clear D. Germline CDR1 reads MNHEY; CDR2 reads SVGAGI. V was cut by 3 bases and J by 4 bases, with 18 bases left in between. The CDR3 loop spans 16 amino acids. CDR3 in DNA: TGTGCCAGCAGTTATAAACGTCCGGGTCCGGTCTATGGCTACACCTTC. It encodes CASSYKRPGPVYGYTF.

CDR3 in amino acids: CASTRTGVLYRTEAFF. CDR3 sequence (DNA): TGTGCCAGCACCCGGACAGGGGTTCTATATCGGACTGAAGCTTTCTTT. The rearrangement joins TRBV5-6 to TRBJ1-1; the match to TRBD1 covers 9 bases. From germline, CDR1 is SGHDT and CDR2 YYEEEE. The V segment lost 6 bases and the J segment 5 bases; nucleotides outside the gene matches: 14. The CDR3 totals 16 residues.

This clone appeared once. The J gene is TRBJ2-3, the V gene TRBV9, with TRBD1 as a possible D gene (5 bases). The CDR3 covers 16 residues. Germline loops: CDR1 SGDLS, CDR2 YYNGEE. The V gene lost 7 bases and the J gene lost 1 base, with 19 bases spanning the gap. This CDR3 reads CASADVDSFGTDTQYF. In nucleotides, the CDR3 is TGTGCCAGCGCGGACGTAGACAGCTTCGGCACAGATACGCAGTATTTT.

The chain employs TRBV4-3 and TRBJ2-7, with TRBD2 matching over 7 bases. Germline V gene lookup returns CDR1 LGHNA and CDR2 YSLEER. J was trimmed by 3 bases and V by 4 bases; bases with no gene match: 3. The CDR3 is 13 amino acids. CDR3 nucleotides: TGCGCCAGCAGCCCCGGCGGGAGCTACGAGCAGTACTTC. It is translated as CASSPGGSYEQYF.